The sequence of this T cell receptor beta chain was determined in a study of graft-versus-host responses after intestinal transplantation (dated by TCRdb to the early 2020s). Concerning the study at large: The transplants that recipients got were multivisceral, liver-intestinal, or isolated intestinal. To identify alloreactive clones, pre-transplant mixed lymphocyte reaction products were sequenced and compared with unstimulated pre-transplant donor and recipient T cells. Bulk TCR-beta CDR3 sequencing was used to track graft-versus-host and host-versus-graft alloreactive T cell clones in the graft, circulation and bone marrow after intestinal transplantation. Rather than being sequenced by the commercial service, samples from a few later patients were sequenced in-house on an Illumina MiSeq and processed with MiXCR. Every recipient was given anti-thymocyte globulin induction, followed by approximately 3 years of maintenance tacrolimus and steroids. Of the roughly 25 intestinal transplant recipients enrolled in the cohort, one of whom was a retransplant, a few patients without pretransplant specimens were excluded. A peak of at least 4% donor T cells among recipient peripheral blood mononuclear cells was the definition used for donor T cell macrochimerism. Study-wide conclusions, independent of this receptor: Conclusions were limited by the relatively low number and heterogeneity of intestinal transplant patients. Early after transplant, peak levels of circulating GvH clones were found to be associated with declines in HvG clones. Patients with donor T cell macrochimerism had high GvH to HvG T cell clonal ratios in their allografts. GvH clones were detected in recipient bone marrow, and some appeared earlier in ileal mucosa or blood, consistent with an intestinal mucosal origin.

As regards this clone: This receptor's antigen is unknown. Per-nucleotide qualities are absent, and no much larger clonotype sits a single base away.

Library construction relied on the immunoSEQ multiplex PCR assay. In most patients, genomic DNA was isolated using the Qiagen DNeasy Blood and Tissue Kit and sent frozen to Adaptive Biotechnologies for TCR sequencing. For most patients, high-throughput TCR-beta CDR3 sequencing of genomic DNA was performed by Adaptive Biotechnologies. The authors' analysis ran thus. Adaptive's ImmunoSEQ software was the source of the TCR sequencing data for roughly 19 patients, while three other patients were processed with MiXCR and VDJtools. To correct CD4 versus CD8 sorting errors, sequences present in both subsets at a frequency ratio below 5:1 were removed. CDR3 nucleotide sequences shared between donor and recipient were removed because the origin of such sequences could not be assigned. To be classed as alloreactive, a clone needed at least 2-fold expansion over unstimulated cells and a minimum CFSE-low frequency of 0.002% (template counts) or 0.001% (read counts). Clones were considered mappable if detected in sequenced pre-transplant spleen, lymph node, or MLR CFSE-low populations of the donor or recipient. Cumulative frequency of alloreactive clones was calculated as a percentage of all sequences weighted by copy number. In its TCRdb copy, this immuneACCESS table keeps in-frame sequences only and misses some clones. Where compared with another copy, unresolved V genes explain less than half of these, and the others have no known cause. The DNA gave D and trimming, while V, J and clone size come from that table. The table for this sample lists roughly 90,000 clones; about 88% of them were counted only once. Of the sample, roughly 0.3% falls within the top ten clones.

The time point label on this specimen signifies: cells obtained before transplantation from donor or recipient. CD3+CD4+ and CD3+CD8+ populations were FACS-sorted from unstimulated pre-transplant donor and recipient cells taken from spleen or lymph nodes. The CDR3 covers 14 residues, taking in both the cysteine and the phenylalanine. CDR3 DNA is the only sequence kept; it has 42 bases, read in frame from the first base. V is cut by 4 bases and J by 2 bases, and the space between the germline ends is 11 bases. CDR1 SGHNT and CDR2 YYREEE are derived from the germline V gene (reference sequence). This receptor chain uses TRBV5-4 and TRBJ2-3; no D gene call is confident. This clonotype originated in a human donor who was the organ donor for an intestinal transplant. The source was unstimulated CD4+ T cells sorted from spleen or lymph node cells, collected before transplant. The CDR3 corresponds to CASSPSSHTDTQYF. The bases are TGTGCCAGCAGCCCTTCGTCACACACAGATACGCAGTATTTT.